This T cell receptor beta chain was documented in a study of T cell repertoires in cytomegalovirus infection. In the study overall: CMV epitopes in the study were HLA-C-restricted (recently identified) and HLA-B-restricted (well studied). Matching HLA type, along with CMV infection, was indicated by public TCR beta signatures.

TCRdb redid the calling of the reads with MiXCR, one entry per CDR3 protein. The profile shows approximately 910,000 distinct CDR3 sequences, roughly 30% of them singletons. Germline CDR1 reads SGHVS; CDR2 reads FQNEAQ. The CDR3 sequence is 16 residues long. With 3 bases clipped from V and 2 bases from J, the junction kept 10 bases outside the gene matches. Study-wide results and caveats: Public TCR beta family frequency separated CMV-and-HLA carriers, including in an independent cohort.

For this clonotype: Its specificity is unknown.

The sequencing used cultured CD8+ T cells from PBMCs, collected from culture after CMV antigen stimulation. The chain joins TRBV7-8 to TRBJ2-7; 7 bases match TRBD1. The source is a human donor in good health (CMV status not recorded). Some clones in this sample may be carry-over from other donors' samples. The CDR3 sequence: CASSFDRQGRTYEQYF. The CDR3 nucleotides read TGTGCCAGCAGCTTTGATCGACAGGGCCGAACCTACGAGCAGTACTTC.